The 16 T cell receptor beta chains below all came from one sample that was sequenced in a study of T cell repertoires in cytomegalovirus infection. TCRdb passed the reads through MiXCR, listing each CDR3 protein once. The data contain approximately 630,000 distinct CDR3 sequences, 24% of them singletons. What was sequenced was CD8+ T cells from PBMCs. Every receptor here comes from a human donor in good health (CMV status not recorded). Some clones in this sample may be carry-over from other donors' samples.

This clonotype appeared a few times. The chain combines TRBV7-8 with TRBJ1-1; 7 bases agree with TRBD1. Germline V gene sequence: CDR1 SGHVS, CDR2 FQNEAQ. V gave up 4 bases and J gave up 0 bases; unmatched junction bases: 2. The CDR3 is 14 residues long. CDR3 protein: CASSSDRVNTEAFF. CDR3 DNA sequence: TGTGCCAGCAGCTCCGACAGGGTGAACACTGAAGCTTTCTTT.

This clonotype was found a few times. CDR3 bases: TGCAGTGCCCTAGGAGGGACACACTACGAGCAGTACTTC. Amino acid sequence: CSALGGTHYEQYF. This chain joins TRBV20-1 and TRBJ2-7; D may be TRBD1 or TRBD2 (6 bases each). In germline, CDR1 is DFQATT, CDR2 SNEGSKA (reference sequence). The V and J ends lost 6 bases and 3 bases respectively, with 15 bases between them. The CDR3 totals 13 residues.

This clonotype was found many times. The rearrangement links TRBV7-2 to TRBJ2-5, with D uncertain. Trimming pared 4 bases from V and 4 bases from J, leaving 13 bases between. This CDR3 region has 14 residues. CDR1 and CDR2 from the germline V gene are SGHTA and FQGNSA. CDR3: CASSSFKVGETQYF. CDR3 sequence (DNA): TGTGCCAGCAGCTCCTTCAAGGTCGGAGAGACCCAGTACTTC.

This clonotype was picked up many times. J is TRBJ2-1 and V is TRBV7-9, with a possible D match to TRBD1 (5 bases). Germline CDR1 is SEHNR and CDR2 is FQNEAQ (reference sequence). With 7 bases removed from V and 1 base from J, the gap between germline ends came to 17 bases. CDR3 length: 16 residues. The chain's CDR3 is CASNPKGIASYNEQFF. CDR3 nucleotide sequence: TGTGCCAGCAACCCCAAGGGGATAGCTTCCTACAATGAGCAGTTCTTC.

The rearrangement links TRBV20-1 to TRBJ2-7; D unresolved. The CDR3 runs 13 residues. Germline loops: CDR1 DFQATT, CDR2 SNEGSKA (reference sequence). The ends were cut back, 0 bases at V and 3 bases at J, with 9 bases in the middle. CDR3 in DNA: TGCAGTGCTAGAGAACCCCTTAACTACGAGCAGTACTTC. It codes for CSAREPLNYEQYF.

The chain joins TRBV4-2 to TRBJ2-1, with D hard to call. The germline V gene has CDR1 LGHNA and CDR2 YNFKEQ. The CDR3 loop spans 15 amino acids. The V end was cut by 5 bases, the J end by 8 bases, with 19 bases between. The CDR3 DNA sequence: TGTGCCAGCAGCAAATGGCTATCTCGACGGGATGAGCAGTTCTTC. It is translated as CASSKWLSRRDEQFF.

This clonotype came up a few times. The rearrangement joins TRBV4-3 to TRBJ2-5, with TRBD2 identical over 9 bases. There are 16 residues in the CDR3. Trimming at V came to 0 bases and at J to 5 bases, leaving 7 bases not matched to a gene. Per the germline V gene, CDR1 is LGHNA and CDR2 is YSLEER. CDR3: CASSQDRAGGRETQYF. The CDR3, as DNA: TGCGCCAGCAGCCAAGATAGAGCGGGGGGCCGGGAGACCCAGTACTTC.

This clonotype was observed at least ten times. The V and J genes are TRBV6-1 and TRBJ2-3; TRBD2 matches 13 bases. The CDR3 has 15 amino acids. CDR1 is MNHNS and CDR2 is SASEGT in the germline V gene. The junction had 4 bases not matched to a gene; V was cut back by 6 bases and J by 4 bases. As DNA, the CDR3 is TGTGCCAGCAGCAGGACTAGCGGGGGCTCAGATACGCAGTATTTT. The encoded protein is CASSRTSGGSDTQYF.

The J gene is TRBJ2-1, the V gene TRBV29-1, with 9 bases identical to TRBD1. Looked up from germline, CDR1 is SQVTM and CDR2 is ANQGSEA. V trimming: 7 bases; J trimming: 5 bases; junction bases outside the gene matches: 6. The CDR3 spans 13 residues. The CDR3 region is CSAGTGWDNEQFF. The DNA of the CDR3 is TGCAGCGCTGGGACAGGGTGGGACAATGAGCAGTTCTTC.

The table lists this clonotype with a few counts. J is TRBJ2-7 and V is TRBV12-3 or TRBV12-4, with unresolved D. This CDR3 contains 14 residues. Between the trimmed V and J ends, which lost 5 bases and 6 bases, there was a span of 17 bases. The CDR3 nucleotides are TGTGCCAGCAGTCTTCTCGGTCCGGGCACCGAGCAGTACTTC. Protein product: CASSLLGPGTEQYF.

This clonotype was seen many times. V and J are TRBV10-2 and TRBJ1-5; D perhaps matches TRBD1 (5 bases). Germline CDR1 and CDR2: WSHSY and SAAADI. V lost 7 bases and J lost 3, with 13 bases in between. The CDR3 loop spans 14 amino acids. The CDR3 region is CASKGRDHNQPQHF. CDR3 bases: TGCGCCAGCAAGGGGAGGGACCACAATCAGCCCCAGCATTTT.

This chain links TRBV19 with TRBJ2-4; the D gene is possibly TRBD1 (5 bases). The CDR3 length is 17 residues. Between the trimmed V and J ends, which lost 6 bases and 0 bases, there was a span of 18 bases. Germline CDR1 and CDR2: LNHDA and SQIVND (reference sequence). CDR3 in amino acids: CASRGPRTILAKNIQYF. The CDR3 bases are TGTGCCAGTAGGGGGCCCAGAACGATTTTAGCCAAAAACATTCAGTACTTC.

The rearrangement uses TRBV7-8 and TRBJ1-6, with a possible D match to TRBD1 (5 bases). The CDR3 has 17 amino acids. Looked up from germline, CDR1 is SGHVS and CDR2 is FQNEAQ. Trimming pared 1 base from V and 12 bases from J, leaving 22 bases between. CDR3 in amino acids: CASSLGVNEGPRVPLHF. The CDR3 DNA sequence: TGTGCCAGCAGCTTAGGGGTAAACGAGGGGCCGCGGGTACCCCTCCACTTT.

This clonotype occurred many times. The rearrangement joins TRBV7-8 to TRBJ2-3; no reliable D call. Germline CDR1 SGHVS, CDR2 FQNEAQ. Trimming pared 3 bases from V and 5 bases from J, leaving 12 bases between. The CDR3 sequence is 14 residues long. CDR3 sequence (DNA): TGTGCCAGCAGCTTTCCAGGCGGTAAAGATACGCAGTATTTT. Its translation: CASSFPGGKDTQYF.

This clonotype was observed at least ten times. V is TRBV7-6 and J is TRBJ1-5; no clear D gene. Trimming shortened V by 0 bases and J by 3 bases, and 6 bases separated the two germline ends. CDR3 length: 14 amino acids. Germline values: CDR1 SGHVS, CDR2 FNYEAQ. The CDR3 region is CASSLAGYNQPQHF. In nucleotides, the CDR3 is TGTGCCAGCAGCTTAGCCGGCTACAATCAGCCCCAGCATTTT.

In its sample, this clonotype was seen many times. The chain carries TRBV7-6 and TRBJ2-1; no firm D call. CDR1 and CDR2 from the germline V gene are SGHVS and FNYEAQ. V dropped 8 bases and J dropped 4 bases, with 12 bases sitting between them. This CDR3 comprises 13 residues. CDR3 residues: CASSEVSYNEQFF. DNA of the CDR3: TGTGCCAGCTCCGAGGTCTCTTACAATGAGCAGTTCTTC.